This TCR beta chain was identified during a study of Graves' ophthalmopathy and Graves' hyperthyroidism. Overall study results and limits: The authors also found most expanded thyroid clonotypes above 0.001 frequency in blood. Built on 13 signatures, a model told ophthalmopathy apart from stable hyperthyroidism with approximately 91% sensitivity and around 80% specificity. Both an approximately 69% sensitivity and an approximately 76% specificity characterized the model's predictions of ophthalmopathy progression.

This CDR3 region has 15 residues. Germline values: CDR1 SGHRS, CDR2 YFSETQ. The V end lost 4 bases, the J end lost 1 base, and 15 bases lay between the germline ends. RNA transcripts provided the template for amplifying TCR beta CDR3 regions. The authors performed first-round RT-PCR with HTBI primers and then a second-round multiplex PCR. TCRdb reanalysed the multiplex PCR reads using MiXCR and keeps one entry per CDR3 protein. The table records hundreds of thousands of distinct CDR3 sequences, 35% to 50% of them present only once. Turning to this clonotype: Its target is not known.

The receptor was derived from an adult man with Graves' ophthalmopathy. This sequence joins TRBV5-1 and TRBJ2-7; possibly TRBD1 for D (5 bases). Sequenced: peripheral blood. The chain's CDR3 is CASSQDGAGSYEQYF. CDR3 DNA: TGCGCCAGCAGCCAAGATGGGGCAGGATCCTACGAGCAGTACTTC.